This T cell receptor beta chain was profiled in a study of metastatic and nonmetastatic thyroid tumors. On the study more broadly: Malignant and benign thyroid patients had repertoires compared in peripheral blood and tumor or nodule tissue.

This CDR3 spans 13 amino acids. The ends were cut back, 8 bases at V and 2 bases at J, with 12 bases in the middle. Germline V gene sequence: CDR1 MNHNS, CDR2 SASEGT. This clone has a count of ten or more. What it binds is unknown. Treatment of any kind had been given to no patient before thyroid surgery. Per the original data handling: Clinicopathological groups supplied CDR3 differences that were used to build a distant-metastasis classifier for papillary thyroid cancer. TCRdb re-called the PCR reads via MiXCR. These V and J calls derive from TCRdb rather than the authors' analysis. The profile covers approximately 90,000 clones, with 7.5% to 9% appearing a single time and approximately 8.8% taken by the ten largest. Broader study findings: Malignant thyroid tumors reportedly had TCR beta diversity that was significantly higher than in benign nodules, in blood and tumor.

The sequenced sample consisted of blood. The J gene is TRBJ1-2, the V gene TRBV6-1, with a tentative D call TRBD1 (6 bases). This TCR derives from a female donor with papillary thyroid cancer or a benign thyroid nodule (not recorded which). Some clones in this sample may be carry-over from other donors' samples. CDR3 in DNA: TGTGCCAGCCGGGGGGGACACAACTATGGCTACACCTTC. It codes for CASRGGHNYGYTF.